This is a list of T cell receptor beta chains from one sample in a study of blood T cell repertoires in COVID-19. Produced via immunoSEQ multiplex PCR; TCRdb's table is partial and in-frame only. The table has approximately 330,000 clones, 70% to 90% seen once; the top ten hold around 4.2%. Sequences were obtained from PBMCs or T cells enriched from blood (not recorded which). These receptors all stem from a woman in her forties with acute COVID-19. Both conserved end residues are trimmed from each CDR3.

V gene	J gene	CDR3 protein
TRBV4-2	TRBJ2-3	ASSSGGGGWDTDTQY
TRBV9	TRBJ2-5	ASSVRAGGETQY
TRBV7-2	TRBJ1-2	ASSLQGQSNYGYT
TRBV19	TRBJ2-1	ASSIRRLAEEQF
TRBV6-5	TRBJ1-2	ASSPVWAGGRYT
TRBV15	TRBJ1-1	ATSRGTGEGRTEAF
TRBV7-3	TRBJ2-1	ASSTTSGTYNEQF
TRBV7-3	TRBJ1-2	ASSPPGPEGGYT
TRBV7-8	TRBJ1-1	ASSLVDRGAEAF
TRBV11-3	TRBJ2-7	ASSLGSSYEQY
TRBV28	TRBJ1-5	ASRVESVGDRGAQH
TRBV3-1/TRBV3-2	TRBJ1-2	ASSQPGYGYT
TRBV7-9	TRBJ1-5	ASSLQGQPQH
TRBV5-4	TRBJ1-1	ASSSTGSSTEAF
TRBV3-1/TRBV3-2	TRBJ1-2	ASSQLREYGYT
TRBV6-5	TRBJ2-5	ASSYRQFHQETQY
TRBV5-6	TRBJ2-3	ASSLVAGGYYTQY
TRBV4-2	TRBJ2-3	ASSPDPRDRGPGGSLLDTQY
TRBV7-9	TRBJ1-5	ASSLGMGRQPQH
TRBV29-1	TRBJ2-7	SVTGTSGNYEQY
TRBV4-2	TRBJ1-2	ASSQELRANYGYT
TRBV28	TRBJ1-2	ASSLISYGYT
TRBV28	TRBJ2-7	ASTPPGQGWEQY
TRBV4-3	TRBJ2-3	ASSQKGGWPSGFPDTQY
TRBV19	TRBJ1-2	ASSGSRGTGLYGYT
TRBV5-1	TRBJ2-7	ASSLARQGADEQY
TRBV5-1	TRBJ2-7	ASSPRTSGTFGEQY
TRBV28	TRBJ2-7	ASSPGDYPYEQY
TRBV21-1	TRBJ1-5	ASSKASRGGNQPQH
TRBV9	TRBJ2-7	ASHRTERVAYEQY
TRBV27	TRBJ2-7	ASSSGGRGSSYEQY
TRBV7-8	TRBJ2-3	ASSSLAGRDTDTQY